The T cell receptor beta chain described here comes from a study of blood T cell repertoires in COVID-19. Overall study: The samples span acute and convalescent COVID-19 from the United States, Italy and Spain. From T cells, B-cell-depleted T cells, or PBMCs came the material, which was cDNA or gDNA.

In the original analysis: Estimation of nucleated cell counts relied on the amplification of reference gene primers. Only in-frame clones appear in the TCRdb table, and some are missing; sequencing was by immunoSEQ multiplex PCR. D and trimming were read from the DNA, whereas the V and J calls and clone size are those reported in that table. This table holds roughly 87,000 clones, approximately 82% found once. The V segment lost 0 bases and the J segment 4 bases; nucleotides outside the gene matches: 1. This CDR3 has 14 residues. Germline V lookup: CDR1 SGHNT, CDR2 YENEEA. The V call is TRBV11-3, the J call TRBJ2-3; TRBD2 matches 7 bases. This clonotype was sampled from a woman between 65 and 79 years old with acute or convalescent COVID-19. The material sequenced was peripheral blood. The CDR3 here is CASSLEAGPDTQYF. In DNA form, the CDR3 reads TGTGCCAGCAGCTTAGAAGCGGGGCCAGATACGCAGTATTTT.